This entry lists 30 T cell receptor beta chains sequenced from one sample in a study of cytomegalovirus exposure and HLA in healthy donors. Libraries were prepared by immunoSEQ multiplex PCR; TCRdb keeps only in-frame clonotypes and omits some of them. The repertoire consists of some 140,000 clones, with approximately 89% occurring once and the leading ten covering over 8.5%. The sequencing sample was made of PBMCs. Receptor source: a woman in her late teens or twenties in good health and CMV-seropositive.

Here the CDR3 reads CASSPGRDYGYTF. CDR3 DNA: TGTGCCAGCTCACCTGGCCGGGACTATGGCTACACCTTC. The chain employs TRBV18 and TRBJ1-2, with D hard to call. The CDR3 length is 13 residues. The V and J ends lost 3 bases and 3 bases respectively, with 8 bases between them. Germline CDR1 KGHSH, CDR2 LQKENI.

This chain joins TRBV6-1 and TRBJ2-4; the match to TRBD1 covers 7 bases. This CDR3 has 12 amino acids. Looked up from germline, CDR1 is MNHNS and CDR2 is SASEGT. The V segment lost 9 bases and the J segment 10 bases; nucleotides outside the gene matches: 9. This CDR3 reads CASRTGLKIQYF. CDR3 DNA: TGTGCCAGTAGGACAGGATTAAAGATTCAGTACTTC.

This clone was picked up one time. The rearrangement links TRBV27 to TRBJ2-7; TRBD2 agrees at 10 bases. The length of the CDR3 is 16 residues. Germline assignment: CDR1 MNHEY and CDR2 SMNVEV (reference sequence). V dropped 3 bases and J dropped 4; count of bases not matched to a gene: 9. The CDR3 loop is CASSFLTSGVPYEQYF. The CDR3 DNA sequence: TGTGCCAGCAGTTTCCTAACTAGCGGGGTTCCGTACGAGCAGTACTTC.

This clone was found a few times. The genes are TRBV28 and TRBJ2-7; no definite D call. V lost 6 bases to trimming and J lost 4 bases, with 10 bases between them. The germline gives CDR1 MDHEN, CDR2 SYDVKM. This CDR3 has 12 amino acids. CDR3 sequence reads: CASSPVRYEQYF. CDR3 nucleotide sequence: TGTGCCAGCAGCCCGGTTCGGTACGAGCAGTACTTC.

J is TRBJ1-2 and V is TRBV6-1; 8 bases fit TRBD1. CDR1 MNHNS and CDR2 SASEGT come from the germline V gene. The CDR3 consists of 14 residues. The trim removed 7 bases at V and 4 bases at J, leaving 8 bases unmatched. CDR3 loop: CASIPDRGPYGYTF. The CDR3 DNA reads as TGTGCCAGCATCCCCGACAGGGGCCCCTATGGCTACACCTTC.

J is TRBJ2-1 and V is TRBV25-1; no clear D gene. With 4 bases removed from V and 6 bases from J, the gap between germline ends came to 13 bases. The CDR3 has 14 amino acids. CDR1 is MGHDK, CDR2 SYGVNS, per germline. CDR3 coding DNA: TGTGCCAGCAGTGGTCTAGACGGAATCAATGAGCAGTTCTTC. Encoded protein: CASSGLDGINEQFF.

CDR3 DNA: TGTGCCTGGCCAGGACGGGGGGGGGCGGATGGCTACACCTTC. Translated, it gives CAWPGRGGADGYTF. The rearrangement links TRBV30 to TRBJ1-2; tentatively, D is TRBD1 (6 bases). The length of the CDR3 is 14 residues. Germline assignment: CDR1 GTSNPN and CDR2 SVGIG (reference sequence). The V end was cut by 5 bases, the J end by 6 bases, with 19 bases between. The whole variable domain, remainder taken from reference TRBV30 and TRBJ1-2, is SQTIHQWPATLVQPVGSPLSLECTVEGTSNPNLYWYRQAAGRGLQLLFYSVGIGQISSEVPQNLSASRPQDRQFILSSKKLLLSDSGFYLCAWPGRGGADGYTFGSGTRLTVV.

This clone was seen a handful of times. The chain employs TRBV7-9 and TRBJ1-5, with 9 bases identical to TRBD1. Trimming removed 5 bases from V and 6 bases from J; junction bases left unmatched: 5. The CDR3 totals 14 residues. CDR1 is SEHNR and CDR2 is FQNEAQ in the germline V gene (reference sequence). CDR3 protein: CASSQGQGFQPQHF. The CDR3 nucleotides read TGTGCCAGCAGCCAAGGACAGGGGTTTCAGCCCCAGCATTTT.

V usage is TRBV9 and J usage is TRBJ2-3; a weak D match, TRBD2 (5 bases). Germline CDR1 reads SGDLS; CDR2 reads YYNGEE. This CDR3 comprises 14 residues. Trimming took off 4 bases at V and 6 bases at J, with 15 bases between the two ends. As DNA, the CDR3 is TGTGCCAGCAGCCATCAGGACTCACGGGATACGCAGTATTTT. This codes for CASSHQDSRDTQYF.

This chain connects TRBV7-9 to TRBJ1-1; perhaps TRBD1 as D (6 bases). Trimming took off 5 bases at V and 7 bases at J, with 17 bases between the two ends. This CDR3 region has 14 residues. The germline CDR1 and CDR2 sequences are SEHNR and FQNEAQ (reference sequence). The DNA for the CDR3 is TGTGCCAGCAGCCACAACAGGGCGGCGTTTGAAGCTTTCTTT. Translated: CASSHNRAAFEAFF.

This clone has a handful of counts. The chain combines TRBV28 with TRBJ1-2, with D perhaps matching TRBD1 (5 bases). The CDR3 is made up of 13 amino acids. Trimming stripped 3 bases from V and 7 bases from J, with 12 bases between. CDR1 and CDR2 (germline): MDHEN, SYDVKM. CDR3 nucleotide sequence: TGTGCCAGCAGTTTCTGGGGGGATGGTGGCTACACCTTC. Amino acid sequence: CASSFWGDGGYTF.

V gene TRBV5-6 combines with J gene TRBJ2-1; D is possibly TRBD1 (6 bases). CDR3 length: 12 amino acids. V was pared by 1 base and J by 12 bases, with 11 bases between. Germline V gene lookup returns CDR1 SGHDT and CDR2 YYEEEE. CDR3 in amino acids: CASSLFRGTQFF. CDR3 sequence (DNA): TGTGCCAGCAGCTTGTTTAGGGGGACGCAGTTCTTC. The variable domain in full, with the rest retrieved from reference TRBV5-6 and TRBJ2-1, is DAGVTQSPTHLIKTRGQQVTLRCSPKSGHDTVSWYQQALGQGPQFIFQYYEEEERQRGNFPDRFSGHQFPNYSSELNVNALLLGDSALYLCASSLFRGTQFFGPGTRLTVL.

V is TRBV18 and J is TRBJ1-6; TRBD1 agrees at 10 bases. CDR1 is KGHSH and CDR2 is LQKENI in the germline V gene. Trimming cost V 5 bases and J 5 bases; bases outside gene matches: 6. The CDR3 totals 16 residues. CDR3 amino acids: CASSILTGGNNSPLHF. CDR3 nucleotide sequence: TGTGCCAGCTCAATACTGACAGGGGGCAATAATTCACCCCTCCACTTT. Filled out from reference TRBV18 and TRBJ1-6, the complete variable domain reads NAGVMQNPRHLVRRRGQEARLRCSPMKGHSHVYWYRQLPEEGLKFMVYLQKENIIDESGMPKERFSAEFPKEGPSILRIQQVVRGDSAAYFCASSILTGGNNSPLHFGNGTRLTVT.

In nucleotides, the CDR3 is TGCGCCAGCAGCCAAGATGGGGGGGCGGGAACTGAAGCTTTCTTT. It yields the protein CASSQDGGAGTEAFF. This chain joins TRBV4-1 and TRBJ1-1, with TRBD1 as a possible D gene (6 bases). Looked up from germline, CDR1 is MGHRA and CDR2 is YSYEKL. V dropped 0 bases and J dropped 5 bases, with 13 bases sitting between them. This CDR3 region has 15 residues.

This clone was seen just once. The chain employs TRBV5-6 and TRBJ1-6, with D perhaps matching TRBD1 (6 bases). Germline CDR1 and CDR2: SGHDT and YYEEEE. CDR3 length equals 15 residues. Trimming took 3 bases from V and 3 from J, leaving 10 bases between them. CDR3 nucleotides: TGTGCCAGCAGCTGGCAGGGGAACTATAATTCACCCCTCCACTTT. This translates into CASSWQGNYNSPLHF.

The chain recombines TRBV4-2 with TRBJ2-5; TRBD2 agrees at 9 bases. Unmatched junction bases numbered 7, after V lost 1 base and J lost 1 base. The CDR3 totals 17 residues. Germline loops: CDR1 LGHNA, CDR2 YNFKEQ. The CDR3 nucleotides are TGTGCCAGCAGCCAAGGGAGCGGGGGGTCATCCCAAGAGACCCAGTACTTC. Translating it yields CASSQGSGGSSQETQYF.

This rearrangement joins TRBV4-2 to TRBJ2-3; 10 nucleotides match TRBD2. The CDR3 covers 17 residues. Trimming at V came to 0 bases and at J to 4 bases, leaving 7 bases not matched to a gene. The V gene's germline CDR1 is LGHNA and CDR2 YNFKEQ. The CDR3 sequence is CASSQDYPSGGSDTQYF. Here the CDR3 DNA reads TGTGCCAGCAGCCAAGATTATCCTAGCGGGGGATCAGATACGCAGTATTTT.

V is TRBV5-1 and J is TRBJ1-3; D remains unclear. V was cut by 4 bases and J by 1 base, with 9 bases left in between. The CDR3 loop spans 14 amino acids. Looked up from germline, CDR1 is SGHRS and CDR2 is YFSETQ. The DNA of the CDR3 is TGCGCCAGCAGCCTAGTAGAATCTGGAAACACCATATATTTT. This sequence encodes CASSLVESGNTIYF.

The V and J genes are TRBV11-2 and TRBJ2-6; 7 bases align to TRBD1. Looked up from germline, CDR1 is SGHAT and CDR2 is FQNNGV. The trim removed 5 bases at V and 2 bases at J, leaving 0 bases unmatched. The CDR3 is 14 residues long. The CDR3 region is CASSDRAGANVLTF. Here the CDR3 DNA reads TGTGCCAGCAGCGACAGGGCTGGGGCCAACGTCCTGACTTTC.

V usage is TRBV28 and J usage is TRBJ2-1; perhaps TRBD2 as D (7 bases). Per the germline V gene, CDR1 is MDHEN and CDR2 is SYDVKM. V was cut by 3 bases and J by 1 base, with 13 bases left in between. The CDR3 is made up of 16 amino acids. The CDR3 sequence: CASSLRGRVSYNEQFF. Written as DNA, the CDR3 is TGTGCCAGCAGTTTGCGGGGGCGGGTATCCTACAATGAGCAGTTCTTC.

This clone has just a few counts. V gene TRBV6-4 combines with J gene TRBJ1-5, with D hard to call. V was shortened by 8 bases and J by 2 bases, with 13 bases between the two germline ends. From germline, CDR1 is MRHNA and CDR2 SNTAGT. This CDR3 has 14 amino acids. The CDR3 nucleotides read TGTGCCAGCTCCGAAGCGGCAGGCAATCAGCCCCAGCATTTT. It yields the protein CASSEAAGNQPQHF.

CDR3 DNA: TGTGCCAGCAGCTTAGCGACGTCGGGATTCTCTGGAAACACCATATATTTT. Its protein product is CASSLATSGFSGNTIYF. This chain links TRBV7-9 with TRBJ1-3; D remains unclear. V lost 0 bases and J 0 bases, leaving 12 bases between the germline ends. Germline V gene sequence: CDR1 SEHNR, CDR2 FQNEAQ (reference sequence). CDR3 length: 17 residues. Full variable domain (rest looked up from reference TRBV7-9 and TRBJ1-3): DTGVSQNPRHKITKRGQNVTFRCDPISEHNRLYWYRQTLGQGPEFLTYFQNEAQLEKSRLLSDRFSAERPKGSFSTLEIQRTEQGDSAMYLCASSLATSGFSGNTIYFGEGSWLTVV.

This rearrangement joins TRBV6-1 to TRBJ2-5, with D maybe TRBD1 (5 bases). Trimming pared 2 bases from V and 2 bases from J, leaving 12 bases between. Germline loops: CDR1 MNHNS, CDR2 SASEGT. The CDR3 has 15 residues. The CDR3 sequence is CASSEPPGNQETQYF. The CDR3 coding sequence is TGTGCCAGCAGTGAACCACCAGGGAATCAAGAGACCCAGTACTTC.

J is TRBJ1-6 and V is TRBV5-5, with TRBD1 matching 9 bases. Looked up from germline, CDR1 is SGHKS and CDR2 is YYEKEE (reference sequence). CDR3 size: 17 residues. J lost 4 bases, V lost 4 bases, and 9 bases had no gene match. CDR3 protein: CASSLPGQGDYNSPLHF. The CDR3 DNA follows: TGTGCCAGCAGCCTACCGGGACAGGGAGATTATAATTCACCCCTCCACTTT.

The chain combines TRBV14 with TRBJ2-2; 10 positions match TRBD2. This CDR3 has 14 residues. Germline loops: CDR1 SGHDN, CDR2 FVKESK. The J segment lost 4 bases and the V segment lost 7 bases, leaving 3 bases of the junction unmatched. CDR3 amino acids: CASKAGGFTGELFF. DNA for the CDR3: TGTGCCAGCAAAGCGGGGGGGTTCACCGGGGAGCTGTTTTTT.

The chain employs TRBV18 and TRBJ2-6; the match to TRBD2 covers 7 bases. Germline trimming cut 3 bases from V and 4 bases from J; bases unmatched to any gene: 9. This CDR3 has 17 amino acids. The germline V gene encodes CDR1 KGHSH and CDR2 LQKENI. The CDR3 loop reads CASSPVPGGSGANVLTF. The CDR3 DNA reads as TGTGCCAGCTCACCGGTACCGGGAGGTTCGGGGGCCAACGTCCTGACTTTC.

This clone was recorded a few times. V is TRBV27 and J is TRBJ2-5; D not resolved. Deletions cut 1 base from V and 1 base from J, with 13 bases between. Per the germline V gene, CDR1 is MNHEY and CDR2 is SMNVEV (reference sequence). The CDR3 extends over 16 amino acids. CDR3 in DNA: TGTGCCAGCAGTTTATATGCGAGCCCTTTCCAAGAGACCCAGTACTTC. Protein sequence: CASSLYASPFQETQYF.

J is TRBJ2-4 and V is TRBV30, with 14 bases identical to TRBD2. Germline values: CDR1 GTSNPN, CDR2 SVGIG (reference sequence). The CDR3 has 20 amino acids. The trim removed 2 bases at V and 0 bases at J, leaving 12 bases unmatched. CDR3 coding DNA: TGTGCCTGGAGTTTCTCCGGGACTAGCGGGGGATGGGTAGCCAAAAACATTCAGTACTTC. Translation gives CAWSFSGTSGGWVAKNIQYF.

The J gene is TRBJ2-7, the V gene TRBV14, with 12 bases identical to TRBD1. The V gene's germline CDR1 is SGHDN and CDR2 FVKESK. The CDR3 is 15 amino acids. V shed 4 bases and J 3 bases; nucleotides not matched to a gene: 4. Here the CDR3 DNA reads TGTGCCAGCAGCCCGGGACAGGGGGCCTTCTACGAGCAGTACTTC. It codes for CASSPGQGAFYEQYF.

The chain uses TRBV27 and TRBJ1-2; 8 bases align to TRBD1. V shed 6 bases, J shed 2 bases, and the junction held 2 bases outside the gene matches. In germline, CDR1 is MNHEY, CDR2 SMNVEV (reference sequence). The CDR3 runs 13 residues. The CDR3 spells CASSNRGNYGYTF. For the CDR3, the DNA is TGTGCCAGCAGCAACAGGGGGAACTATGGCTACACCTTC.